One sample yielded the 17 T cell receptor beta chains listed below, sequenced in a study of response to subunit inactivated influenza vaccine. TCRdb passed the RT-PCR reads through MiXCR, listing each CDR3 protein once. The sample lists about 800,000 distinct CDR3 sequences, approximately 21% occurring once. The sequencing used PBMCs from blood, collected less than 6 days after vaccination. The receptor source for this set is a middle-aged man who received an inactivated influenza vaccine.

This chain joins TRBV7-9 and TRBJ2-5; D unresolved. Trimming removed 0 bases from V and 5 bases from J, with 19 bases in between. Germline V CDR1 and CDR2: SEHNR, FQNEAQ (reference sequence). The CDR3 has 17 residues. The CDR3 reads CASSLASIRAGGETQYF. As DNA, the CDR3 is TGTGCCAGCAGCTTAGCGTCGATTAGGGCAGGTGGCGAGACCCAGTACTTC.

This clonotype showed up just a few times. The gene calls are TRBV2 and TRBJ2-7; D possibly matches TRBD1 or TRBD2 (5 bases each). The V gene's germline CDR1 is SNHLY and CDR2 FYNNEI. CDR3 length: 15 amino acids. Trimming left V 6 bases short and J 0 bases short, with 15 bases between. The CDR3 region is CASSELGVGSYEQYF. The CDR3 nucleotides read TGTGCCAGCAGCGAACTGGGGGTCGGCTCCTACGAGCAGTACTTC.

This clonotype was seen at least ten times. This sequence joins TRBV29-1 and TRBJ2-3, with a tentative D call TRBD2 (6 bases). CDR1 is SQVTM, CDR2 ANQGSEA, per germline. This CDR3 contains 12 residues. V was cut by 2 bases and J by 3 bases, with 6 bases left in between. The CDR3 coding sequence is TGCAGCGTTGAACGGGGGACAGATACGCAGTATTTT. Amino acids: CSVERGTDTQYF.

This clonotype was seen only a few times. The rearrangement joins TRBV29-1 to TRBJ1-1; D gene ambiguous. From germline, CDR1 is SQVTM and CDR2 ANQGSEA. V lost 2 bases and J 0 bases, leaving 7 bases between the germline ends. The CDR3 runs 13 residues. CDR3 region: CSVERHLNTEAFF. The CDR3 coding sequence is TGCAGCGTTGAAAGACACTTGAACACTGAAGCTTTCTTT.

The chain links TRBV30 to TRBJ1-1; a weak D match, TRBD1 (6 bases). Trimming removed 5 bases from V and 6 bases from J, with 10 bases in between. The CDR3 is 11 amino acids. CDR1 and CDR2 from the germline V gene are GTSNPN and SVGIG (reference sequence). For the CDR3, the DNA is TGTGCCTGGGGTACAGGGCCTGAAGCTTTCTTT. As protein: CAWGTGPEAFF. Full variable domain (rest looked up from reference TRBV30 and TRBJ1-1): SQTIHQWPATLVQPVGSPLSLECTVEGTSNPNLYWYRQAAGRGLQLLFYSVGIGQISSEVPQNLSASRPQDRQFILSSKKLLLSDSGFYLCAWGTGPEAFFGQGTRLTVV.

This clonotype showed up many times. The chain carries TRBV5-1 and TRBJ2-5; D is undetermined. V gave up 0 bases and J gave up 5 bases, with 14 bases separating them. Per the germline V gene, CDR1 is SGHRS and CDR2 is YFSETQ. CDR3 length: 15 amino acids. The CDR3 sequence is CASSLEPYPYETQYF. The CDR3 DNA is TGCGCCAGCAGCTTGGAGCCTTATCCTTACGAGACCCAGTACTTC. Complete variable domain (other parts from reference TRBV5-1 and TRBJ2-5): KAGVTQTPRYLIKTRGQQVTLSCSPISGHRSVSWYQQTPGQGLQFLFEYFSETQRNKGNFPGRFSGRQFSNSRSEMNVSTLELGDSALYLCASSLEPYPYETQYFGPGTRLLVL.

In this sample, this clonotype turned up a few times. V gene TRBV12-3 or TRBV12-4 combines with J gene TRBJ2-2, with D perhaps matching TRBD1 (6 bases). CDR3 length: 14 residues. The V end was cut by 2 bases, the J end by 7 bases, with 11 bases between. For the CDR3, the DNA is TGTGCCAGCAGTTTAAGACAGGTTGGCGGGGAGCTGTTTTTT. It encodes CASSLRQVGGELFF.

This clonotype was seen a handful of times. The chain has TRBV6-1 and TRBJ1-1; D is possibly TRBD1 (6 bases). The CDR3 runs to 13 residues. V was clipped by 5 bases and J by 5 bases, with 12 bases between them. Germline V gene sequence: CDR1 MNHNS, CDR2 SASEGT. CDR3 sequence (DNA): TGTGCCAGCAGTAAACAGGGTTGGACTGAAGCTTTCTTT. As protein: CASSKQGWTEAFF.

The DNA for the CDR3 is TGTGCCAGCAGTAATCGAGGGGGGGCCACTGAAGCTTTCTTT. Translation: CASSNRGGATEAFF. This chain uses TRBV6-5 with TRBJ1-1; perhaps TRBD1 as D (6 bases). The ends were cut back, 5 bases at V and 4 bases at J, with 14 bases in the middle. Germline V CDR1 and CDR2: MNHEY, SVGAGI. The CDR3 consists of 14 residues.

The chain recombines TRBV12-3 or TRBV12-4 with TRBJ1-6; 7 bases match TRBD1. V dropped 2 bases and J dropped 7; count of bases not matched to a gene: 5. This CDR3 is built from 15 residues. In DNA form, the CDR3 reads TGTGCCAGCAGTTTAAAGGGGGCGAGGAATTCACCCCTCCACTTT. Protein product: CASSLKGARNSPLHF.

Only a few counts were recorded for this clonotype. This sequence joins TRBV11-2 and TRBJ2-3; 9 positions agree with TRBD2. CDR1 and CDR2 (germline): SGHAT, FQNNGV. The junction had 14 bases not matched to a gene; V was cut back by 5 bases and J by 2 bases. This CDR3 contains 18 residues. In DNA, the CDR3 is TGTGCCAGCAGCGTAGGCGGGTGGACTAGCGCTTACACAGATACGCAGTATTTT. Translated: CASSVGGWTSAYTDTQYF. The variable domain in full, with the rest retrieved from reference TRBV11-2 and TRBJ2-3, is EAGVAQSPRYKIIEKRQSVAFWCNPISGHATLYWYQQILGQGPKLLIQFQNNGVVDDSQLPKDRFSAERLKGVDSTLKIQPAKLEDSAVYLCASSVGGWTSAYTDTQYFGPGTRLTVL.

This chain's CDR3 is CASIEHRKHTNEKLFF. The CDR3 coding sequence is TGTGCCAGCATCGAACACCGGAAGCACACTAATGAAAAACTGTTTTTT. The genes are TRBV6-2 or TRBV6-3 and TRBJ1-4, with unresolved D. The CDR3 covers 16 residues. V lost 7 bases and J 2 bases, leaving 17 bases between the germline ends. CDR1 MNHEY and CDR2 SVGEGT come from the germline V gene.

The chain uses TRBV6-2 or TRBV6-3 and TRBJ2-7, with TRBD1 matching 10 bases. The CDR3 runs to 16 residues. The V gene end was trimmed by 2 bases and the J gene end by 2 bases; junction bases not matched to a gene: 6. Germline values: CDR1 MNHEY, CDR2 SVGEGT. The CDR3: CASSYPTDRGTYEQYF. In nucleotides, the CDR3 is TGTGCCAGCAGTTACCCGACGGACAGGGGGACCTACGAGCAGTACTTC.

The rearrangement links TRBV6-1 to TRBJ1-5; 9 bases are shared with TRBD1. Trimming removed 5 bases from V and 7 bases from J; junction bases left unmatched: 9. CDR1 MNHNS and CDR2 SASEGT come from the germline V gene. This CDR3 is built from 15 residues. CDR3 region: CASSLPGTGSQPQHF. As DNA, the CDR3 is TGTGCCAGCAGTCTTCCCGGGACAGGGTCCCAGCCCCAGCATTTT.

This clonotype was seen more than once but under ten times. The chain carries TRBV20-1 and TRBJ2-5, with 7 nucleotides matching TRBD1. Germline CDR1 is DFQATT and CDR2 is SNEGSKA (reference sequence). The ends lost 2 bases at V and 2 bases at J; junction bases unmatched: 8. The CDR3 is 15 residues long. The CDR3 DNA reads TGCAGTGCTAGAAAACAGGGGTCCGTTCAAGAGACCCAGTACTTC. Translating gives CSARKQGSVQETQYF.

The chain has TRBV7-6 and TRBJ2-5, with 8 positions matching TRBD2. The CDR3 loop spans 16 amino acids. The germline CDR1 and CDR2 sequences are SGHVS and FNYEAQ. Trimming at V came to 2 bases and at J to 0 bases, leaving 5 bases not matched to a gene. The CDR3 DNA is TGTGCCAGCAGCTTAAATCAGCGGGAGTACCAAGAGACCCAGTACTTC. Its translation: CASSLNQREYQETQYF.

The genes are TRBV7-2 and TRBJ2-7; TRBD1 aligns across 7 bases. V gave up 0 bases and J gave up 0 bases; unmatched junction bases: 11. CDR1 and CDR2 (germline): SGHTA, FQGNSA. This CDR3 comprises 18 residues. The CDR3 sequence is CASSLAGTVRFSSYEQYF. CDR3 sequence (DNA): TGTGCCAGCAGCTTAGCTGGGACAGTCCGATTCAGCTCCTACGAGCAGTACTTC. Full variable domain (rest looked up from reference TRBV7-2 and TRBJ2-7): GAGVSQSPSNKVTEKGKDVELRCDPISGHTALYWYRQSLGQGLEFLIYFQGNSAPDKSGLPSDRFSAERTGGSVSTLTIQRTQQEDSAVYLCASSLAGTVRFSSYEQYFGPGTRLTVT.